Presented here are 15 T cell receptor beta chains from one specimen sequenced in a study of blood T cell repertoires in COVID-19. Only in-frame clones appear in the TCRdb table, and some are missing; sequencing was by immunoSEQ multiplex PCR. The top ten clones hold 3.5% of a sample with more than 95,000 clones, roughly nine tenths of them seen once. Sequencing used peripheral blood. Receptors originate from a woman aged 55-70 years with acute or convalescent COVID-19.

The chain is built from TRBV9 and TRBJ1-1; 7 bases fit TRBD1. The CDR3 contains 16 residues. CDR1 is SGDLS, CDR2 YYNGEE, per germline. V shed 0 bases, J shed 0 bases, and the junction held 5 bases outside the gene matches. The chain's CDR3 is CASSVVPTGVNTEAFF. CDR3 DNA: TGTGCCAGCAGCGTAGTCCCCACAGGGGTGAACACTGAAGCTTTCTTT.

J is TRBJ1-4 and V is TRBV6-5; D perhaps matches TRBD1 (5 bases). Trimming cost V 8 bases and J 8 bases, with 18 bases left between them. The CDR3 extends over 14 amino acids. CDR1 and CDR2 (germline): MNHEY, SVGAGI. The CDR3 nucleotides are TGTGCCAGCTTTAGAAGGGGACTAGGAGAAAAACTGTTTTTT. The encoded protein is CASFRRGLGEKLFF.

This sequence joins TRBV6-6 and TRBJ1-4; the D is unclear. V lost 6 bases, J lost 4 bases, and 3 bases lay in between. CDR1 is MNHNY, CDR2 SVGAGI, per germline (reference sequence). The length of the CDR3 is 11 residues. The CDR3 spells CASSYNEKLFF. CDR3 coding DNA: TGTGCCAGCAGCTATAATGAAAAACTGTTTTTT.

This chain joins TRBV11-3 and TRBJ2-1; 11 bases are shared with TRBD2. The CDR3 has 15 amino acids. Germline lookup yields CDR1 SGHNT and CDR2 YENEEA. J gave up 9 bases and V 5 bases, and 9 bases lay outside the gene matches. DNA for the CDR3: TGTGCCAGCAGCCCACGACTAGCGGGAAGACTTGAGCAGTTCTTC. This encodes CASSPRLAGRLEQFF. Complete variable domain (other parts from reference TRBV11-3 and TRBJ2-1): EAGVVQSPRYKIIEKKQPVAFWCNPISGHNTLYWYLQNLGQGPELLIRYENEEAVDDSQLPKDRFSAERLKGVDSTLKIQPAELGDSAVYLCASSPRLAGRLEQFFGPGTRLTVL.

CDR3 sequence: CASSYSSDETYEQYF. The CDR3 DNA reads as TGTGCCAGCAGTTACTCTAGCGACGAAACCTACGAGCAGTACTTC. J is TRBJ2-7 and V is TRBV6-5; possible D gene TRBD2, 5 bases. This CDR3 region has 15 residues. Trimming took 0 bases from V and 2 from J, leaving 11 bases between them. From germline, CDR1 is MNHEY and CDR2 SVGAGI.

The V call is TRBV6-2 or TRBV6-3, the J call TRBJ1-1, with D possibly TRBD1 on 6 matching bases. CDR3 length: 14 amino acids. Trimming cost V 10 bases and J 0 bases, with 15 bases left between them. The germline V gene encodes CDR1 MNHEY and CDR2 SVGEGT. The CDR3 DNA sequence: TGTGCCATCAGCCAGGGGCAGATGAACACTGAAGCTTTCTTT. This translates into CAISQGQMNTEAFF.

This chain joins TRBV28 and TRBJ2-4, with D unclear. This CDR3 region has 14 residues. V lost 4 bases and J 6 bases, leaving 13 bases between the germline ends. Germline lookup yields CDR1 MDHEN and CDR2 SYDVKM. The CDR3 reads CASSSQVPGNIQYF. Here the CDR3 DNA reads TGTGCCAGCAGTTCCCAGGTCCCCGGAAACATTCAGTACTTC.

V usage is TRBV27 and J usage is TRBJ1-5; D ambiguous. The V end was cut by 0 bases, the J end by 4 bases, with 10 bases between. The CDR3 sequence is 15 residues long. The germline V gene encodes CDR1 MNHEY and CDR2 SMNVEV (reference sequence). CDR3 in DNA: TGTGCCAGCAGTTTATCAGACTCCCAAAATCAGCCCCAGCATTTT. It codes for CASSLSDSQNQPQHF.

This clone was observed a single time. The chain has TRBV4-2 and TRBJ2-2; TRBD2 matches 7 bases. With V trimmed by 0 bases and J by 6 bases, 7 bases remained unmatched. Germline V gives CDR1 LGHNA, CDR2 YNFKEQ. The CDR3 has 16 amino acids. CDR3: CASSQDSGTTAGELFF. CDR3 in DNA: TGTGCCAGCAGCCAAGATTCCGGGACTACCGCCGGGGAGCTGTTTTTT.

The chain uses TRBV19 and TRBJ2-5; 8 bases agree with TRBD1. The ends lost 3 bases at V and 6 bases at J; junction bases unmatched: 3. Germline-derived CDR1 and CDR2 are LNHDA and SQIVND (reference sequence). This CDR3 comprises 13 residues. This CDR3 is CASSMDREKTQYF. CDR3 bases: TGTGCCAGTAGTATGGACAGGGAGAAGACCCAGTACTTC.

The chain carries TRBV6-5 and TRBJ1-4; D is uncertain. In germline, CDR1 is MNHEY, CDR2 SVGAGI. The CDR3 totals 13 residues. V lost 6 bases, J lost 8 bases, and 13 bases lay in between. DNA for the CDR3: TGTGCCAGCAGCCCGGTCTGGAGGGAAAAACTGTTTTTT. This codes for CASSPVWREKLFF.

The genes are TRBV7-2 and TRBJ2-5, with 11 positions matching TRBD2. Trimming removed 4 bases from V and 5 bases from J; junction bases left unmatched: 9. Per the germline V gene, CDR1 is SGHTA and CDR2 is FQGNSA. This CDR3 comprises 16 residues. CDR3 region: CASSSLAGGPEETQYF. CDR3 nucleotide sequence: TGTGCCAGCAGCTCGTTAGCGGGAGGGCCGGAGGAGACCCAGTACTTC.

DNA of the CDR3: TGTGCCAGCTCACCAACGATTGGGGCTAGCACAGATACGCAGTATTTT. Translated, it gives CASSPTIGASTDTQYF. The chain joins TRBV18 to TRBJ2-3; possible D gene TRBD1, 5 bases. The V end lost 2 bases, the J end lost 0 bases, and 12 bases lay between the germline ends. The CDR3 extends over 16 amino acids. Germline V gives CDR1 KGHSH, CDR2 LQKENI.

The rearrangement joins TRBV11-3 to TRBJ2-6, with D perhaps matching TRBD2 (6 bases). The V and J ends lost 3 bases and 1 base respectively, with 13 bases between them. The CDR3 has 17 amino acids. The germline CDR1 and CDR2 sequences are SGHNT and YENEEA. DNA of the CDR3: TGTGCCAGCAGCTTCACACGCCGGGGGTCTGGGGCCAACGTCCTGACTTTC. This encodes CASSFTRRGSGANVLTF.

The rearrangement uses TRBV14 and TRBJ2-1, with TRBD2 identical over 14 bases. Germline trimming cut 4 bases from V and 6 bases from J; bases unmatched to any gene: 5. CDR3 length: 16 residues. The V gene's germline CDR1 is SGHDN and CDR2 FVKESK. Here the CDR3 reads CASSPAGTSGSNEQFF. The CDR3 DNA reads TGTGCCAGCAGCCCAGCCGGGACTAGCGGGAGCAATGAGCAGTTCTTC.